This T cell receptor beta chain was sequenced for a study of blood T cells in healthy people across ages. Study-wide points: Changes in expanded clonotypes were possibly confounded, as the CMV status of donors was unknown. Older age coincided with a roughly linear decline in TCR beta diversity per million T cells.

Caucasian, healthy and from Russia, the donors were aged between roughly 6 and 95. Using a J-beta primer mix together with a sample-barcoded 5' primer, a second PCR was run for about 6 to 11 cycles. TCRdb re-analysed the 5' RACE reads in MiXCR, keeping a single row per CDR3 protein. Among 800,000 or so distinct CDR3 sequences listed, 46% were seen once. As concerns this clonotype: What it recognizes is unknown.

The CDR3 is 16 amino acids. Germline V gene lookup returns CDR1 MDHEN and CDR2 SYDVKM. The V gene lost 3 bases and the J gene lost 3 bases, with 15 bases spanning the gap. The clonotype comes from a man of 80 years or more in good health. The rearrangement uses TRBV28 and TRBJ1-5, with TRBD1 as a possible D gene (5 bases). The sequencing sample was made of blood. CDR3 coding DNA: TGTGCCAGCAGTTTGTCGAGGGGTGTGGACAATCAGCCCCAGCATTTT. Translating it yields CASSLSRGVDNQPQHF.